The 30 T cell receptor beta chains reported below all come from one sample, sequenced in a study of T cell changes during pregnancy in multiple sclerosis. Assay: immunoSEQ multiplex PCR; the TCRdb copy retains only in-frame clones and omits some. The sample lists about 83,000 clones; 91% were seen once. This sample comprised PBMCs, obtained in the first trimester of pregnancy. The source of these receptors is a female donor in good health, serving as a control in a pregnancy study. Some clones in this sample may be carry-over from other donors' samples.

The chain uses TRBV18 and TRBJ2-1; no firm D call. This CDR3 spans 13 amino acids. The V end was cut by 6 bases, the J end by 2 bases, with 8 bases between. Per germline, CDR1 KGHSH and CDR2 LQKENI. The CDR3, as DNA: TGTGCCAGCTCCCAACAAACCTACAATGAGCAGTTCTTC. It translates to CASSQQTYNEQFF.

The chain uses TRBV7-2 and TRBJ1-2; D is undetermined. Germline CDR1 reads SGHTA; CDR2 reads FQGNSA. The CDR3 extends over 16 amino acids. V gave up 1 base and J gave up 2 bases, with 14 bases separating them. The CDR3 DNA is TGTGCCAGCAGCTTAGTGAGTGACGTGCGGAACTATGGCTACACCTTC. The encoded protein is CASSLVSDVRNYGYTF. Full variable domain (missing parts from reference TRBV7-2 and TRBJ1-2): GAGVSQSPSNKVTEKGKDVELRCDPISGHTALYWYRQSLGQGLEFLIYFQGNSAPDKSGLPSDRFSAERTGGSVSTLTIQRTQQEDSAVYLCASSLVSDVRNYGYTFGSGTRLTVV.

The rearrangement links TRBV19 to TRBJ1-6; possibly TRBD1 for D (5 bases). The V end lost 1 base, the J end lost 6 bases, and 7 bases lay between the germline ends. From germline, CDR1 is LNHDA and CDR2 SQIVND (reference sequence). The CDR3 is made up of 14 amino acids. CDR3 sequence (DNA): TGTGCCAGTAGTATAGTAGGGGCTAATTCACCCCTCCACTTT. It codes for CASSIVGANSPLHF.

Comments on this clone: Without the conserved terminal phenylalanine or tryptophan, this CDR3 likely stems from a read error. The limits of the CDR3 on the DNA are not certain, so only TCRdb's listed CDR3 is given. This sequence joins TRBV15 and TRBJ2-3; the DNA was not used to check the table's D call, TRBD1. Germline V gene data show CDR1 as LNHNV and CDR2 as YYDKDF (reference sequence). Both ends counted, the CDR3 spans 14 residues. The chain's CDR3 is CATSREPLVGAIRL.

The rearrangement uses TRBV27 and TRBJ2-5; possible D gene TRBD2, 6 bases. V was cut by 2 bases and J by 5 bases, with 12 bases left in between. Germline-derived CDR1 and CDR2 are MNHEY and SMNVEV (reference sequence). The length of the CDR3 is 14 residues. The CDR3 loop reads CASSLTQGGETQYF. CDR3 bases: TGTGCCAGCAGTTTAACGCAGGGAGGCGAGACCCAGTACTTC.

CDR3 loop: CASSELTGQSEKLFF. The CDR3 coding sequence is TGTGCCAGCAGTGAATTAACCGGACAGTCGGAAAAACTGTTTTTT. The V gene is TRBV6-1, the J gene TRBJ1-4; possibly TRBD1 for D (6 bases). Germline lookup yields CDR1 MNHNS and CDR2 SASEGT. This CDR3 spans 15 amino acids. The V gene lost 2 bases and the J gene lost 8 bases, with 15 bases spanning the gap.

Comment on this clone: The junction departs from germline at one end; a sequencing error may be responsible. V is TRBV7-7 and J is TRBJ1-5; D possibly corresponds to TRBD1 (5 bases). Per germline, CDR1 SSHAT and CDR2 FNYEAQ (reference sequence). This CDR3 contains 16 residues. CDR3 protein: CASSSGGGDSNQPQHF. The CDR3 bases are TGTGCTAGCAGCTCGGGTGGGGGGGATTCCAATCAGCCCCAGCATTTT.

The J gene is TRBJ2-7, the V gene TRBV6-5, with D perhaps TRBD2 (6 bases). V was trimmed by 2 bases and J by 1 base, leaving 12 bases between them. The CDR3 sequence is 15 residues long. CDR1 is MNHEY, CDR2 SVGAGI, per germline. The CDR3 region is CASSYPIGGSYEQYF. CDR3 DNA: TGTGCCAGCAGTTACCCCATTGGAGGGTCCTACGAGCAGTACTTC.

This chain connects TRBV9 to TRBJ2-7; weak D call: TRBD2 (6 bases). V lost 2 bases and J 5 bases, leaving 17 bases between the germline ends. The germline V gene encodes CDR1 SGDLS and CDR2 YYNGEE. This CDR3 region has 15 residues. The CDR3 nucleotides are TGTGCCAGCAGCGTTAGGTCCGGGGGTATCCACGAGCAGTACTTC. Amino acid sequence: CASSVRSGGIHEQYF.

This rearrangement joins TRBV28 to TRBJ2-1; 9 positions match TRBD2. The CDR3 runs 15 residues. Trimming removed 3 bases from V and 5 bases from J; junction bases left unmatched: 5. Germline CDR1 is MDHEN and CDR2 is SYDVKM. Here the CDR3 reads CASSFAAGGNNEQFF. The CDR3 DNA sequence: TGTGCCAGCAGTTTCGCAGCGGGGGGAAACAATGAGCAGTTCTTC.

CDR3 nucleotides: TGTGCCAGCAGTCTCTCCGGGACAGGCACTCCCTATGGCTACACCTTC. Translating gives CASSLSGTGTPYGYTF. The V gene is TRBV27, the J gene TRBJ1-2, with 8 bases aligning to TRBD1. The CDR3 consists of 16 residues. Trimming removed 5 bases from V and 4 bases from J; junction bases left unmatched: 12. The germline V gene has CDR1 MNHEY and CDR2 SMNVEV (reference sequence).

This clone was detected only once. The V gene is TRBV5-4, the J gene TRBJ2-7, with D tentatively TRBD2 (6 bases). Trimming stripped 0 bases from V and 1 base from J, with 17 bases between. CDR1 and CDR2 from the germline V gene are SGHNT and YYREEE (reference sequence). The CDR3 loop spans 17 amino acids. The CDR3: CASSLGGGGGLSYEQYF. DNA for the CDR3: TGTGCCAGCAGCTTGGGTGGGGGAGGAGGTTTGTCCTACGAGCAGTACTTC.

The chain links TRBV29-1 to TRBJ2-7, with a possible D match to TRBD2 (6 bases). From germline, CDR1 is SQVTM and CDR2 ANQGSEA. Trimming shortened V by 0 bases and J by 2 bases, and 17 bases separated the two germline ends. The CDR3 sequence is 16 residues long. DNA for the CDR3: TGCAGCGTTGAAGAAGTGGGAGGCCCAATCCCCTACGAGCAGTACTTC. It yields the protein CSVEEVGGPIPYEQYF.

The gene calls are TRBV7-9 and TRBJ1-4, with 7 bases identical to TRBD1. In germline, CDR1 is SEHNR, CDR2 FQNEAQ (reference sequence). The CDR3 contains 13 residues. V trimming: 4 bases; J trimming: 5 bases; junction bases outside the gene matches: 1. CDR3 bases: TGTGCCAGCAGCTCGGGACAGAATGAAAAACTGTTTTTT. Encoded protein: CASSSGQNEKLFF. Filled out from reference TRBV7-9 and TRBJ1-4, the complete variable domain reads DTGVSQNPRHKITKRGQNVTFRCDPISEHNRLYWYRQTLGQGPEFLTYFQNEAQLEKSRLLSDRFSAERPKGSFSTLEIQRTEQGDSAMYLCASSSGQNEKLFFGSGTQLSVL.

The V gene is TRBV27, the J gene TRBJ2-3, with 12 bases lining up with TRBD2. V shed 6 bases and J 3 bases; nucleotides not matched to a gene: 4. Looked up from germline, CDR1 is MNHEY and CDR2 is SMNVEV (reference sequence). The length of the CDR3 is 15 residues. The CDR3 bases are TGTGCCAGCAGCCTAGCGGGAGGGTTAACAGATACGCAGTATTTT. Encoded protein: CASSLAGGLTDTQYF.

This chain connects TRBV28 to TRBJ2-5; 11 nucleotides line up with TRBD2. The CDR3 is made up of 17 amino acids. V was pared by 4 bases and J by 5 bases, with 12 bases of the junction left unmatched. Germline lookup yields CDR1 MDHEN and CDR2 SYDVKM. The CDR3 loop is CASSSRTTLAGGETQYF. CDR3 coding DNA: TGTGCCAGCAGTTCCCGAACCACGCTAGCGGGGGGCGAGACCCAGTACTTC.

The CDR3 DNA sequence: TGTGCCAGCAGCCCGTCGCGGGGGTGGGGCGAGCAGTACTTC. The encoded protein is CASSPSRGWGEQYF. The rearrangement joins TRBV9 to TRBJ2-7, with 7 bases identical to TRBD2. The germline gives CDR1 SGDLS, CDR2 YYNGEE. The CDR3 contains 14 residues. J gave up 6 bases and V 4 bases, and 10 bases lay outside the gene matches. The full variable domain, with the rest looked up from reference TRBV9 and TRBJ2-7, is DSGVTQTPKHLITATGQRVTLRCSPRSGDLSVYWYQQSLDQGLQFLIQYYNGEERAKGNILERFSAQQFPDLHSELNLSSLELGDSALYFCASSPSRGWGEQYFGPGTRLTVT.

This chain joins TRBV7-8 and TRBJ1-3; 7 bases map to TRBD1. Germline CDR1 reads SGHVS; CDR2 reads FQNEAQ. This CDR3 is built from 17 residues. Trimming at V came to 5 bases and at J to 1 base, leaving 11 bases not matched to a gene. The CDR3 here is CASSPSGTVSSGNTIYF. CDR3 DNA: TGTGCCAGCAGCCCCTCCGGGACAGTTTCATCTGGAAACACCATATATTTT.

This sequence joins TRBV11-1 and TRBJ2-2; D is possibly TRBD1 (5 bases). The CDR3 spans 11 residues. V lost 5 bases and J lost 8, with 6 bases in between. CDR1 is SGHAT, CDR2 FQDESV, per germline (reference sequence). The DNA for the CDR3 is TGTGCCAGCAGCCGGACAGGGGAGCTGTTTTTT. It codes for CASSRTGELFF.

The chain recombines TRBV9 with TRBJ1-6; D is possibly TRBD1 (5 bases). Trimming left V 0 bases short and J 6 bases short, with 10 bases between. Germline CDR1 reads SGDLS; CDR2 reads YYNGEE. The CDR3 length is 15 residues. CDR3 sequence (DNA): TGTGCCAGCAGCGTAGGCGCAGGGCTTAATTCACCCCTCCACTTT. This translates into CASSVGAGLNSPLHF.

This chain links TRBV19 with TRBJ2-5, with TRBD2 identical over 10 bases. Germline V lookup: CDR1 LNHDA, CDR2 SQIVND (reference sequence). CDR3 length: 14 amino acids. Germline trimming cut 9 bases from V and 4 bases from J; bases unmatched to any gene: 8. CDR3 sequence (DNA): TGTGCCAGCAGGGAAGCGGGGGGGCGAGAGACCCAGTACTTC. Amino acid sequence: CASREAGGRETQYF.

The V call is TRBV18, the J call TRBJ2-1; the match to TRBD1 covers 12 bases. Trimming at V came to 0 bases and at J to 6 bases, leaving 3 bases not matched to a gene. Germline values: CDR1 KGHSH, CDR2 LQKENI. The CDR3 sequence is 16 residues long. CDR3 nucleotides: TGTGCCAGCTCACCACCTAGGGACAGGGGGCTCAATGAGCAGTTCTTC. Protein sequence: CASSPPRDRGLNEQFF.

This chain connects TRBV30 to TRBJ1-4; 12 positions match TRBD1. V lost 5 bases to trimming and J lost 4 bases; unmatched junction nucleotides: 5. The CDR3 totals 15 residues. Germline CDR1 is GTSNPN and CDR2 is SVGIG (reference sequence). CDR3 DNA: TGTGCCTGGTCGGGACAGGGGGCCCGTAATGAAAAACTGTTTTTT. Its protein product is CAWSGQGARNEKLFF.

The CDR3 loop reads CASSFVAGALYNEQFF. The CDR3 DNA follows: TGTGCCAGCAGTTTTGTCGCAGGGGCCCTTTACAATGAGCAGTTCTTC. The chain joins TRBV27 to TRBJ2-1; a possible D gene is TRBD1 (6 bases). CDR3 size: 16 residues. V was shortened by 3 bases and J by 4 bases, with 16 bases between the two germline ends. CDR1 MNHEY and CDR2 SMNVEV come from the germline V gene (reference sequence).

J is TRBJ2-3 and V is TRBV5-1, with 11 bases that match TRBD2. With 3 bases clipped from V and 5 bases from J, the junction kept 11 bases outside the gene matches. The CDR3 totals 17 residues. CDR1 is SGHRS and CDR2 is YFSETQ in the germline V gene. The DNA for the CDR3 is TGCGCCAGCAGCTCCCAAATAGCGGGGGGGCCGATAGATACGCAGTATTTT. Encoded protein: CASSSQIAGGPIDTQYF.

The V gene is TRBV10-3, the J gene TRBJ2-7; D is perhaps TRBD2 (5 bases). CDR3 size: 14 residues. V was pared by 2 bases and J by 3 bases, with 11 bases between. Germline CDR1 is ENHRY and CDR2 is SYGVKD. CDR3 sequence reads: CAISEAEAYYEQYF. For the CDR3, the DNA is TGTGCCATCAGTGAGGCGGAGGCCTACTACGAGCAGTACTTC.

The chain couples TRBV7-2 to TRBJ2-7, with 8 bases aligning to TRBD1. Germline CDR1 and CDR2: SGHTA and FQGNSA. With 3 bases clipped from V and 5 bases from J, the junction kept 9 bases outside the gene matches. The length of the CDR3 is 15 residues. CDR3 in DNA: TGTGCCAGCAGCTTCGTCACAGGGGGTATCCACGAGCAGTACTTC. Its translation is CASSFVTGGIHEQYF.

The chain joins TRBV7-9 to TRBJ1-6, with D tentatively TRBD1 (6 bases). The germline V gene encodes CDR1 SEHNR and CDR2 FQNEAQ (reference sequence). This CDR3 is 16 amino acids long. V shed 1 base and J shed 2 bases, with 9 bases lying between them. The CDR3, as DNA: TGTGCCAGCAGCTTAGGGGGGACACCCTATAATTCACCCCTCCACTTT. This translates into CASSLGGTPYNSPLHF.

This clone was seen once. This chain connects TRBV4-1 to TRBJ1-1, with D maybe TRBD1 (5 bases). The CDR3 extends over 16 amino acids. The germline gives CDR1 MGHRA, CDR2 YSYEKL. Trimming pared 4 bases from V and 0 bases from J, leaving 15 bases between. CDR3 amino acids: CASSPSGQPLNTEAFF. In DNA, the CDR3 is TGCGCCAGCAGCCCGTCAGGGCAACCTCTGAACACTGAAGCTTTCTTT.

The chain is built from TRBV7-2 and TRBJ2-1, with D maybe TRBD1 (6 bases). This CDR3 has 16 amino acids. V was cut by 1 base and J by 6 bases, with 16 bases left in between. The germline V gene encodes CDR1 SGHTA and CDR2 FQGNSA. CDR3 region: CASSLGIRGLGNEQFF. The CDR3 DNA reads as TGTGCCAGCAGCTTAGGCATCAGGGGCCTGGGCAATGAGCAGTTCTTC.